Sequencing of this T cell receptor (beta chain) was carried out in a study of shared clonotypes between healthy human individuals. Points on this clone: Its antigen remains unknown.

The repertoire was sequenced with immunoSEQ multiplex PCR; TCRdb's copy has only in-frame clones and lacks some. The sample records approximately 720,000 clones, around 72% being singletons. V was pared by 5 bases and J by 5 bases, with 5 bases of the junction left unmatched. Germline CDR1 reads MNHEY; CDR2 reads SMNVEV (reference sequence). The CDR3 sequence is 14 residues long. The study enrolled healthy HIV-negative adults without recent acute infections or vaccinations as donors. Study findings and constraints: Larger estimated richness was generally seen in naive subsets than in memory subsets.

The receptor's source is a woman in her twenties or thirties in good health. The rearrangement links TRBV27 to TRBJ1-5, with 8 bases aligning to TRBD1. The sample comprised memory CD4+ T cells sorted from blood. Specified subset: CD45RA-negative fraction. The CDR3 loop is CASSLVTGDQPQHF. The CDR3 DNA is TGTGCCAGCAGTCTAGTGACAGGGGATCAGCCCCAGCATTTT.